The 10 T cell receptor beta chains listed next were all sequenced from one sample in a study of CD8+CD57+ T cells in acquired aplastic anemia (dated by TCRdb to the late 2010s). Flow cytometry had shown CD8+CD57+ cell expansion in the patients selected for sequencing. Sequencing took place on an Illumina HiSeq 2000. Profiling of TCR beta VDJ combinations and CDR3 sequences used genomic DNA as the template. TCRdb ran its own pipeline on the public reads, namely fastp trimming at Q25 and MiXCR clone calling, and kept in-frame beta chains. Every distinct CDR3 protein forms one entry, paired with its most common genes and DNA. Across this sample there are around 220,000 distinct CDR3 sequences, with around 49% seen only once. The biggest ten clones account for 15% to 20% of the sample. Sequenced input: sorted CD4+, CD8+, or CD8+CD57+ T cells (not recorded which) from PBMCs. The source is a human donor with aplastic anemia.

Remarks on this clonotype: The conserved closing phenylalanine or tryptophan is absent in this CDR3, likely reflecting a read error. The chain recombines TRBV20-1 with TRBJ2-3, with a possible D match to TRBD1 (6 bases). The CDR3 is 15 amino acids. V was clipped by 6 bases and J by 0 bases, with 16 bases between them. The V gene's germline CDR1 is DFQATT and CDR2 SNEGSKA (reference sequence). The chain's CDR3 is CSALPDSPSTDTQYS. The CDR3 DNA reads TGCAGTGCCTTACCGGACAGCCCTAGCACAGATACGCAGTATTCT.

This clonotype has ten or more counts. The CDR3 bases are TGTGCCAGCAGTCCCTCCCGCGCAGGGTCCACTGAAGCTTTCTTT. Translation gives CASSPSRAGSTEAFF. V and J are TRBV6-4 and TRBJ1-1, with D possibly being TRBD1 (5 bases). The V gene's germline CDR1 is MRHNA and CDR2 SNTAGT. V lost 5 bases, J lost 4 bases, and 17 bases lay in between. There are 15 residues in the CDR3.

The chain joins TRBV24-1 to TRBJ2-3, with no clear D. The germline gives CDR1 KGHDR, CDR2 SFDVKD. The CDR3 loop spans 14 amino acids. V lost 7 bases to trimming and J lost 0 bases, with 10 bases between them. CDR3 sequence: CATRHSGSTDTQYF. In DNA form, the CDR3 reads TGTGCCACCAGGCACTCCGGGAGCACAGATACGCAGTATTTT.

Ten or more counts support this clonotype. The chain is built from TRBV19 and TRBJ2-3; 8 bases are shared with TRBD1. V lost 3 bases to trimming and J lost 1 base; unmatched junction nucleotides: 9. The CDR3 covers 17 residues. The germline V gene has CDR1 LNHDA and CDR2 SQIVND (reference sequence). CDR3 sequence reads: CASSIPNPGGGTDTQYF. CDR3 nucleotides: TGTGCCAGTAGTATCCCAAACCCAGGGGGCGGCACAGATACGCAGTATTTT.

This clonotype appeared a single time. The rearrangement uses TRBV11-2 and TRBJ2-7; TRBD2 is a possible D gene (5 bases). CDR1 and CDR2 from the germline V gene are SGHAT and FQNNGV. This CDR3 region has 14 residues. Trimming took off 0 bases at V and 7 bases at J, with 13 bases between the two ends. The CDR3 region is CASSLDAGTTEQYF. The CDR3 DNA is TGTGCCAGCAGCTTAGATGCGGGCACGACTGAGCAGTACTTC.

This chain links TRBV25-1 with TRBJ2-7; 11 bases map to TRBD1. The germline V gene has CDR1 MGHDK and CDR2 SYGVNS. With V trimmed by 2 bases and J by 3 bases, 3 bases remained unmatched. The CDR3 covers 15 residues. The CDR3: CASSEEGQGGYEQYF. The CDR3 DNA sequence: TGTGCCAGCAGTGAAGAGGGACAGGGGGGCTACGAGCAGTACTTC.

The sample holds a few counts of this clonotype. CDR3 bases: TGTGCCAGCAGCTTAGGCGGGACAGAGAACTATGGCTACACCTTC. This encodes CASSLGGTENYGYTF. The chain combines TRBV7-9 with TRBJ1-2; 7 nucleotides match TRBD1. The CDR3 extends over 15 amino acids. The germline CDR1 and CDR2 sequences are SEHNR and FQNEAQ (reference sequence). The ends lost 1 base at V and 2 bases at J; junction bases unmatched: 4. Combining the CDR3 with reference TRBV7-9 and TRBJ1-2 gives the whole variable domain DTGVSQNPRHKITKRGQNVTFRCDPISEHNRLYWYRQTLGQGPEFLTYFQNEAQLEKSRLLSDRFSAERPKGSFSTLEIQRTEQGDSAMYLCASSLGGTENYGYTFGSGTRLTVV.

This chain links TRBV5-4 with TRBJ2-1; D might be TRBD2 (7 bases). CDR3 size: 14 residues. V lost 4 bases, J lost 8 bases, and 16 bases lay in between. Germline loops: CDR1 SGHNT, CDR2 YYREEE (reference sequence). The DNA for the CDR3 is TGTGCCAGCAGCCTGGGGGCGGGAGTTTATGAGCAGTTCTTC. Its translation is CASSLGAGVYEQFF.

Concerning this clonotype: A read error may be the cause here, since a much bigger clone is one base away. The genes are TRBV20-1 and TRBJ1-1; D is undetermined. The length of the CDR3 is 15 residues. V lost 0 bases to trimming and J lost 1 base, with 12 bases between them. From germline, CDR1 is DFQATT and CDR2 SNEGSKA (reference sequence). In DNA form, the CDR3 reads TGCAGTGCTAGAGACCTATTGGCAGAGAACACTGAAGCTTTCTTT. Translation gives CSARDLLAENTEAFF.

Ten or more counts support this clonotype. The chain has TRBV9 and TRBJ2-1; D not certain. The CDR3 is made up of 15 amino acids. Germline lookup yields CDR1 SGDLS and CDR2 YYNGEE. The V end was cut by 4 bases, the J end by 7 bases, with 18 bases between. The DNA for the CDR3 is TGTGCCAGCAGCTCCCACTCGGGTAAAACAAATGAGCAGTTCTTC. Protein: CASSSHSGKTNEQFF.